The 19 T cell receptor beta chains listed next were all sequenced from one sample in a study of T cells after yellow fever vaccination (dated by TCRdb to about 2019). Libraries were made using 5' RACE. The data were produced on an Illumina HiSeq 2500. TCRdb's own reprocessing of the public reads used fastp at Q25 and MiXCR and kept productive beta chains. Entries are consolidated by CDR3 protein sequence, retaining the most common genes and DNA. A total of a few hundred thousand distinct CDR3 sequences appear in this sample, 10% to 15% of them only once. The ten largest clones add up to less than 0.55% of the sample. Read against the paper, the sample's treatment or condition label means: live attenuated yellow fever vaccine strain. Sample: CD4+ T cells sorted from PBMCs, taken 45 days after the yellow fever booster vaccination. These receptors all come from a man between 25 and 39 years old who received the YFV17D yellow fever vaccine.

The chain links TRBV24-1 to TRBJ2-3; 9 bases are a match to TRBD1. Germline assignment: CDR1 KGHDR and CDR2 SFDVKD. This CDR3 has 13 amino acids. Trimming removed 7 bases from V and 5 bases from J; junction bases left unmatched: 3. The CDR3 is CATSNRGLDTQYF. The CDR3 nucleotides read TGTGCCACCAGCAACAGGGGGCTAGATACGCAGTATTTT.

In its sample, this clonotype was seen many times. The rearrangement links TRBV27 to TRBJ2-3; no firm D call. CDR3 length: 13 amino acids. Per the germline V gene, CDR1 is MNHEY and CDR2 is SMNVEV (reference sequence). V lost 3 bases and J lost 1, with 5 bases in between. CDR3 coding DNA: TGTGCCAGCAGTTTCGTTGGCACAGATACGCAGTATTTT. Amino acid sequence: CASSFVGTDTQYF.

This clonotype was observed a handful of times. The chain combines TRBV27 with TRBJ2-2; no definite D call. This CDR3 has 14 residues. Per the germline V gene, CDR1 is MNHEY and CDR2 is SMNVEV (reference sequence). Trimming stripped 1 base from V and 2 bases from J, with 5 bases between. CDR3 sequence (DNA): TGTGCCAGCAGTTTATTTGACAACACCGGGGAGCTGTTTTTT. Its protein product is CASSLFDNTGELFF.

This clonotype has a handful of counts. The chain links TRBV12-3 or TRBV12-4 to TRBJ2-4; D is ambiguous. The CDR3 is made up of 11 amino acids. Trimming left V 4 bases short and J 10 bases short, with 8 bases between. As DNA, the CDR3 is TGTGCCAGCAGTTCAACCTGGATTCAGTACTTC. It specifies CASSSTWIQYF.

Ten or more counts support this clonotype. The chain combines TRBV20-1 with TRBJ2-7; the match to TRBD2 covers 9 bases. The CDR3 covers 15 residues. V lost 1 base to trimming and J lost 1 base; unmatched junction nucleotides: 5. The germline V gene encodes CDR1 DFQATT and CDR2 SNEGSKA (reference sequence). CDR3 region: CSARGGGRVSYEQYF. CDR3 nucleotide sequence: TGCAGTGCTAGAGGCGGCGGGAGGGTTTCCTACGAGCAGTACTTC.

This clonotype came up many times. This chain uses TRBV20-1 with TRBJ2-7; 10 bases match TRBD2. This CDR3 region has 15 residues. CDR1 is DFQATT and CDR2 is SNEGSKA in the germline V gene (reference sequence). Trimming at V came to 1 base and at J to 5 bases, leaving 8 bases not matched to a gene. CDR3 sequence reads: CSARAASGSSNEQYF. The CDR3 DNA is TGCAGTGCTAGAGCGGCTAGCGGGAGTTCTAACGAGCAGTACTTC.

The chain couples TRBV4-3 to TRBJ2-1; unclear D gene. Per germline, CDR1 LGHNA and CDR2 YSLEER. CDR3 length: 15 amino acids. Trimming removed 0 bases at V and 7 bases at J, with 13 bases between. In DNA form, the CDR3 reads TGCGCCAGCAGCCAAGATGCGGTTTTTCGGAATGAGCAGTTCTTC. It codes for CASSQDAVFRNEQFF.

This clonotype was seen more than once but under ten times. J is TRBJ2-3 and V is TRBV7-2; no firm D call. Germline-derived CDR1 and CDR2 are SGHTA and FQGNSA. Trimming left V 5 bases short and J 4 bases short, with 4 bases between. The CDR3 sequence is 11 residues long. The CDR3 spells CASSRPDTQYF. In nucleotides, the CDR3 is TGTGCCAGCAGCCGGCCAGATACGCAGTATTTT.

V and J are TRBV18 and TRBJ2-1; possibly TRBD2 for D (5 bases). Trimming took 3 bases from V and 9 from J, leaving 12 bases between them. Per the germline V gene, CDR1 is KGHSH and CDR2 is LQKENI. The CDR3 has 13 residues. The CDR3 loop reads CASSPPGWGEQFF. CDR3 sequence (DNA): TGTGCCAGCTCACCCCCGGGGTGGGGTGAGCAGTTCTTC.

The chain's CDR3 is CASSFASGMSEQFF. Here the CDR3 DNA reads TGTGCCAGCAGTTTTGCTAGCGGGATGAGTGAGCAGTTCTTC. J is TRBJ2-1 and V is TRBV12-3 or TRBV12-4; the match to TRBD2 covers 9 bases. Losses at the gene ends were 3 bases for V and 9 bases for J; bases not matched to a gene: 6. The CDR3 is made up of 14 amino acids.

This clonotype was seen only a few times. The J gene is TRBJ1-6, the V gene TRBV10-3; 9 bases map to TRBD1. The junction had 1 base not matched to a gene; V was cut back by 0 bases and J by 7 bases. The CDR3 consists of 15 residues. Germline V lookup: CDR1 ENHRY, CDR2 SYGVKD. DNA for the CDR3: TGTGCCATCAGTGAGTCGGGGACAGGGAATTCACCCCTCCACTTT. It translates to CAISESGTGNSPLHF.

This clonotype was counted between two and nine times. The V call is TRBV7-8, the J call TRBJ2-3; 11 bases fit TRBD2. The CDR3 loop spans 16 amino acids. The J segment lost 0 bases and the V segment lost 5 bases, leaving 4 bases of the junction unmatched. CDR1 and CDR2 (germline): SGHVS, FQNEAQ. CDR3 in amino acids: CASSPLAGGSTDTQYF. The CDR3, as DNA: TGTGCCAGCAGCCCTCTAGCGGGGGGTAGCACAGATACGCAGTATTTT.

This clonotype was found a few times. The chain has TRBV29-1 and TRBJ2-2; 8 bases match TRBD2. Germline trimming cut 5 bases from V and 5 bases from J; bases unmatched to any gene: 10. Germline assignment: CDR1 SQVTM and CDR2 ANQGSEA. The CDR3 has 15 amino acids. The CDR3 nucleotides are TGCAGCGTTATTACGGGAGGGCCGGGTACCGGGGAGCTGTTTTTT. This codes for CSVITGGPGTGELFF.

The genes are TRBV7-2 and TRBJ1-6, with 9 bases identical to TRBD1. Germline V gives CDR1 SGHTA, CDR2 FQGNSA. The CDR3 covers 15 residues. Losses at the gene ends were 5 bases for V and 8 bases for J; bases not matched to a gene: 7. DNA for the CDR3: TGTGCCAGCAGCCCGGGACAGGGTAGCTATTCACCCCTCCACTTT. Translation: CASSPGQGSYSPLHF.

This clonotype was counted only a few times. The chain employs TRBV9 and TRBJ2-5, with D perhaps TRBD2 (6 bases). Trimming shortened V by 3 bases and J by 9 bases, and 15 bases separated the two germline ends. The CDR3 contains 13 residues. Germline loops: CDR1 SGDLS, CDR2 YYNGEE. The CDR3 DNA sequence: TGTGCCAGCAGCGGGGGACTCCAGGTGGCCCAGTACTTC. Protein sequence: CASSGGLQVAQYF.

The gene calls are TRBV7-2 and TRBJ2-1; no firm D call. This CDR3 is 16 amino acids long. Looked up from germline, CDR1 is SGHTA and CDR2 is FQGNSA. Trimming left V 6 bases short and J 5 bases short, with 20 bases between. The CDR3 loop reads CASSYRTSELNNEQFF. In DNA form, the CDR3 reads TGTGCCAGCAGTTATCGGACCTCGGAGTTGAACAATGAGCAGTTCTTC.

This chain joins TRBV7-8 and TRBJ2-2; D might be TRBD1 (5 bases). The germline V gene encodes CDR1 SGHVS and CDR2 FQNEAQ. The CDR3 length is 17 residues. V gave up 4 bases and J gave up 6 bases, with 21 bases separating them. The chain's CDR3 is CASSSRAGNGGAGELFF. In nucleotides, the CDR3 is TGTGCCAGCAGCTCCCGGGCAGGGAATGGTGGAGCCGGGGAGCTGTTTTTT.

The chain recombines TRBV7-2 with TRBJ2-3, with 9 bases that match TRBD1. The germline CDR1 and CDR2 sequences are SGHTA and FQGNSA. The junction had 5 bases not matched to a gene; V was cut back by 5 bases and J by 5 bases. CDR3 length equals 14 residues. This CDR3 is CASSRDRDRDTQYF. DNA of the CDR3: TGTGCCAGCAGCAGGGACAGGGATCGAGATACGCAGTATTTT.

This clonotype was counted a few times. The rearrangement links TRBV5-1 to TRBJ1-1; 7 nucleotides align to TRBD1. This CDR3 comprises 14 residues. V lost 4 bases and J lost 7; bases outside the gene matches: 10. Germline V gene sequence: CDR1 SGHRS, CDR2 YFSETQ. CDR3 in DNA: TGCGCCAGCAGCCGCGGACAGGAACCCTTTGAAGCTTTCTTT. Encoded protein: CASSRGQEPFEAFF.